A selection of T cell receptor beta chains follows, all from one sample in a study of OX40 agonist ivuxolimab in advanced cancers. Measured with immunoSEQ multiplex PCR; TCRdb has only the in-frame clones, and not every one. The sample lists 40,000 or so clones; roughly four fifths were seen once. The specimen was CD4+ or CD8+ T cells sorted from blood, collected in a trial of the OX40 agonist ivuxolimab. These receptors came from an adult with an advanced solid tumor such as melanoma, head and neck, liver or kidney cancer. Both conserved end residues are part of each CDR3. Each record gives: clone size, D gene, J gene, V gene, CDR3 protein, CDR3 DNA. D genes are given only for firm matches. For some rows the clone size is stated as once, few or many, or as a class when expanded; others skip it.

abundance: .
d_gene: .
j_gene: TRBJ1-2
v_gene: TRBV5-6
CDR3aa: CASSLRQAYGYTF
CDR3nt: TGTGCCAGCAGCTTGCGACAGGCTTATGGCTACACCTTC

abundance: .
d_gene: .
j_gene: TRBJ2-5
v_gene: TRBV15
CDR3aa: CATSRDKFVETQYF
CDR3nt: TGTGCCACCAGCAGAGACAAGTTCGTGGAGACCCAGTACTTC

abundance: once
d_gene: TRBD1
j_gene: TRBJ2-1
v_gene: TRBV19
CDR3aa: CASRRTGKGEQFF
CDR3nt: TGTGCCAGTAGGCGGACAGGGAAAGGTGAGCAGTTCTTC

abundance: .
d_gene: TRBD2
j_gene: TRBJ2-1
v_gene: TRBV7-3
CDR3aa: CASSSGLAGYNEQFF
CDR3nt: TGTGCCAGCAGCTCGGGACTAGCGGGGTACAATGAGCAGTTCTTC

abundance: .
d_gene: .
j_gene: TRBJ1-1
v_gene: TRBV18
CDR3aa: CASSPSANTEAFF
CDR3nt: TGTGCCAGCTCACCATCAGCGAACACTGAAGCTTTCTTT

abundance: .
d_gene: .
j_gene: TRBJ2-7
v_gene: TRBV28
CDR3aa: CASRPTGRTYEQYF
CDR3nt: TGTGCCAGCAGGCCTACGGGAAGAACCTACGAGCAGTACTTC

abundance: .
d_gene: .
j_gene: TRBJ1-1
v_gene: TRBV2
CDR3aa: CASRDRPRRNTEAFF
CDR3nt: TGTGCCAGCAGGGACAGACCCCGGAGGAACACTGAAGCTTTCTTT

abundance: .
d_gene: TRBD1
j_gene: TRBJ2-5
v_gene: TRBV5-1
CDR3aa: CASSLTGVETQYF
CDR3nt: TGCGCCAGCAGCCTGACAGGGGTGGAGACCCAGTACTTC

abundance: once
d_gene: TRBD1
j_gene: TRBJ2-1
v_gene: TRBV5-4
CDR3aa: CASSTGQGLYNEQFF
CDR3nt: TGTGCCAGCAGCACCGGACAGGGTCTTTACAATGAGCAGTTCTTC

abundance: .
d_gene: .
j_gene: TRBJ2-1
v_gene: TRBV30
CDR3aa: CAWWGSSYNEQFF
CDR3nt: TGTGCCTGGTGGGGGAGCTCCTACAATGAGCAGTTCTTC

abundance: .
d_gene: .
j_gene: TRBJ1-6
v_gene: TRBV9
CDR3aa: CASSAEAYNSPLHF
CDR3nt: TGTGCCAGCAGCGCGGAGGCCTATAATTCACCCCTCCACTTT

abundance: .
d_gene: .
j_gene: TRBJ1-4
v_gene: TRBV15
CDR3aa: CATSILRGDEKLFF
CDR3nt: TGTGCCACCAGCATCCTCAGGGGCGATGAAAAACTGTTTTTT

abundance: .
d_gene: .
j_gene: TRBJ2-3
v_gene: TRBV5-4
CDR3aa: CASSLDSHSTDTQYF
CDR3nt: TGTGCCAGCAGCTTGGACTCGCATAGCACAGATACGCAGTATTTT

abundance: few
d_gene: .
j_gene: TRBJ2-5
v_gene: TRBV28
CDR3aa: CASIRAGRQETQYF
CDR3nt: TGTGCCAGCATTCGGGCCGGTCGCCAAGAGACCCAGTACTTC